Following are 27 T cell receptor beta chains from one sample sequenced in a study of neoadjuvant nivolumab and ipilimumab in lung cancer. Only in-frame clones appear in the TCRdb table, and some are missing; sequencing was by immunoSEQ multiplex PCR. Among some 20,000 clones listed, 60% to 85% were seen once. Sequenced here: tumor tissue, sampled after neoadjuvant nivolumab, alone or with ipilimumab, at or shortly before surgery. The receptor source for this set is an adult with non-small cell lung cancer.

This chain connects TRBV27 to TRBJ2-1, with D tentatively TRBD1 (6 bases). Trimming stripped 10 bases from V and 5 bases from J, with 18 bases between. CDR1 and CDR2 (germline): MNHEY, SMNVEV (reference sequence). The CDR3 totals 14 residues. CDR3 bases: TGTGCCACTGAACCGGGACATACACACAATGAGCAGTTCTTC. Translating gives CATEPGHTHNEQFF.

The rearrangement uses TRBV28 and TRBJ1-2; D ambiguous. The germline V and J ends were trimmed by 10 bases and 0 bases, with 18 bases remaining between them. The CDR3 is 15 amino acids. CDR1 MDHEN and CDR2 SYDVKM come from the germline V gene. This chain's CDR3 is CATMTRSLANYGYTF. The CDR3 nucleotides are TGTGCCACCATGACTAGGAGTCTAGCTAACTATGGCTACACCTTC.

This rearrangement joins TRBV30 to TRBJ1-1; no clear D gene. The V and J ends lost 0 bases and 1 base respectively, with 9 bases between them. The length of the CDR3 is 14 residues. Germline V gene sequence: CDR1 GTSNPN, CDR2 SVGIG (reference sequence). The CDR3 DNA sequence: TGTGCCTGGAGTGTTAAGGACTCGAACACTGAAGCTTTCTTT. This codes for CAWSVKDSNTEAFF.

The CDR3 DNA is TGCGCCAGCAGCTTGAATGGCCATGAGCAGTTCTTC. Translating gives CASSLNGHEQFF. This chain connects TRBV5-1 to TRBJ2-1; D is uncertain. The germline V gene has CDR1 SGHRS and CDR2 YFSETQ. This CDR3 has 12 amino acids. V was cut by 1 base and J by 8 bases, with 7 bases left in between.

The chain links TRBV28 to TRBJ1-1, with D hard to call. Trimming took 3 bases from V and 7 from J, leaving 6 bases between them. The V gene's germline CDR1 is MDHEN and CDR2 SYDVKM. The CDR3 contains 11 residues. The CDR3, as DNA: TGTGCCAGCAGTTTGAACTTTGAAGCTTTCTTT. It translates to CASSLNFEAFF.

CDR3 nucleotides: TGTGCCAGCAGTTACAAGGGGTATACAAACTATGGCTACACCTTC. Its translation is CASSYKGYTNYGYTF. The rearrangement uses TRBV6-6 and TRBJ1-2; TRBD1 is a possible D gene (5 bases). Per the germline V gene, CDR1 is MNHNY and CDR2 is SVGAGI (reference sequence). Trimming removed 2 bases from V and 2 bases from J, with 12 bases in between. The CDR3 contains 15 residues.

CDR3: CASSLSAGPSYEQYF. The CDR3 DNA sequence: TGCGCCAGCAGCTTGTCGGCAGGGCCGTCCTACGAGCAGTACTTC. The V gene is TRBV5-1, the J gene TRBJ2-7; D is perhaps TRBD1 (5 bases). The V gene lost 1 base and the J gene lost 1 base, with 12 bases spanning the gap. Per the germline V gene, CDR1 is SGHRS and CDR2 is YFSETQ. The CDR3 covers 15 residues.

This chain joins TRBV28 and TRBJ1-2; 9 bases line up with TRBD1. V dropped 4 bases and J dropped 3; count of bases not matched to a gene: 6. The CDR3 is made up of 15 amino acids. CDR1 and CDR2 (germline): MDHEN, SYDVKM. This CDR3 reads CASSSRDRAYYGYTF. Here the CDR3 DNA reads TGTGCCAGCAGTTCCCGGGACAGGGCCTACTATGGCTACACCTTC.

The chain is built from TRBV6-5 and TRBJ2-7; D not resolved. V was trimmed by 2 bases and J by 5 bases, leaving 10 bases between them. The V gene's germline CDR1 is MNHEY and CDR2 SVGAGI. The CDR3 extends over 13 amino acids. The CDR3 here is CASSYRFRDEQYF. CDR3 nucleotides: TGTGCCAGCAGTTACCGGTTTAGGGACGAGCAGTACTTC.

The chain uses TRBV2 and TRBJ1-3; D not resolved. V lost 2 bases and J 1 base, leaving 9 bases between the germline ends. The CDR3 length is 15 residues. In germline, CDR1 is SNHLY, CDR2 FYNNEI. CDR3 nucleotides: TGTGCCAGCAGTGAATATCGAAGTTCTGGAAACACCATATATTTT. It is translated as CASSEYRSSGNTIYF.

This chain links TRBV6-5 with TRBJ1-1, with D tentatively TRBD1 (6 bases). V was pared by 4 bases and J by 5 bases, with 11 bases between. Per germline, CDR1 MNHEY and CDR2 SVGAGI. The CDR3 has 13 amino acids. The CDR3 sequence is CASSLGGPTEAFF. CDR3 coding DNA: TGTGCCAGCAGTTTAGGGGGGCCAACTGAAGCTTTCTTT.

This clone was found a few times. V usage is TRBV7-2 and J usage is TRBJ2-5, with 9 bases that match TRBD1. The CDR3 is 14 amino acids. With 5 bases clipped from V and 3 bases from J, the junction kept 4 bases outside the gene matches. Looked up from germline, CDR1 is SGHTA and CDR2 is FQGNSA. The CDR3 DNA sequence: TGTGCCAGCAGCACACGGACAGGGGAAGAGACCCAGTACTTC. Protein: CASSTRTGEETQYF.

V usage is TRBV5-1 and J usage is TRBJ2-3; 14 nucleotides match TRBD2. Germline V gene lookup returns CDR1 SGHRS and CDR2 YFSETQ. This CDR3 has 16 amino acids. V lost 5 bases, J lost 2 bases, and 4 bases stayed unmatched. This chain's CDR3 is CASRRTSGGPTDTQYF. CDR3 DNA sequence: TGCGCCAGCAGGCGGACTAGCGGGGGGCCCACAGATACGCAGTATTTT.

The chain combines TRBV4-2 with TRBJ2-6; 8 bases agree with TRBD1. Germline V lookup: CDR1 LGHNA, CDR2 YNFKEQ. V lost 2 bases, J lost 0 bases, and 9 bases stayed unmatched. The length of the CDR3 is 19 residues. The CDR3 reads CASSQMGQGAFSGANVLTF. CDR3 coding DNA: TGTGCCAGCAGCCAAATGGGGCAGGGGGCGTTCTCTGGGGCCAACGTCCTGACTTTC.

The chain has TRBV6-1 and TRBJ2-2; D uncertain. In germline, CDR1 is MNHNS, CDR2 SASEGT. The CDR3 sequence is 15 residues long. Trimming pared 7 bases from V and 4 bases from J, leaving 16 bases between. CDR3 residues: CASMVQSASTGELFF. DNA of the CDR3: TGTGCCAGCATGGTTCAGTCAGCATCCACCGGGGAGCTGTTTTTT.

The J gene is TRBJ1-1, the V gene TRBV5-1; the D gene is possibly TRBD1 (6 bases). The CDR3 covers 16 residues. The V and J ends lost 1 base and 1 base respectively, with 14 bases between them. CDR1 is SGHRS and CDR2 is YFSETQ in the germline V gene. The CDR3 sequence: CASSLPPGHGNTEAFF. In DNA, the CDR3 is TGCGCCAGCAGCTTGCCCCCGGGACACGGGAACACTGAAGCTTTCTTT.

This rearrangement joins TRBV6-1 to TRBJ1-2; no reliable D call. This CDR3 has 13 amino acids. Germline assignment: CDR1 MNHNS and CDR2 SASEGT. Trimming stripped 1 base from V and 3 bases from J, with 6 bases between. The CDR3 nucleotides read TGTGCCAGCAGTGAAGATTTCTACTATGGCTACACCTTC. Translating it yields CASSEDFYYGYTF.

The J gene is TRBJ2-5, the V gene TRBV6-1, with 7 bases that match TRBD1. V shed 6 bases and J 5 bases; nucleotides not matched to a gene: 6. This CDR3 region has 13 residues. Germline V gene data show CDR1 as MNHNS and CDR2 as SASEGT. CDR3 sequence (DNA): TGTGCCAGCAGGAAACAGGGGATTGAGACCCAGTACTTC. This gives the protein CASRKQGIETQYF.

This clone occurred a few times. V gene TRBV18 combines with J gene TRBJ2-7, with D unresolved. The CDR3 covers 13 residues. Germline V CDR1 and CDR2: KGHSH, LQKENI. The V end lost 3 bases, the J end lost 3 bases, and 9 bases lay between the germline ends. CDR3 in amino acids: CASSPRQDYEQYF. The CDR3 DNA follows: TGTGCCAGCTCACCTCGGCAGGACTACGAGCAGTACTTC.

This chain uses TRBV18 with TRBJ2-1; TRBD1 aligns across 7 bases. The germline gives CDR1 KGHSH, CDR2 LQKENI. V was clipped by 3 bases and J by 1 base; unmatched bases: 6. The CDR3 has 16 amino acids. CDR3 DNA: TGTGCCAGCTCACCTTACCAGGGGGAATCCTACAATGAGCAGTTCTTC. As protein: CASSPYQGESYNEQFF.

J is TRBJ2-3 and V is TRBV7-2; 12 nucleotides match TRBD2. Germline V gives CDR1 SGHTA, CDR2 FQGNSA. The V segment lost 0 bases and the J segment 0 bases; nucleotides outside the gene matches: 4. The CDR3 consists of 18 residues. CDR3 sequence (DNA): TGTGCCAGCAGCTTAGCGAGTGGACTAGCGGGAAGCACAGATACGCAGTATTTT. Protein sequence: CASSLASGLAGSTDTQYF.

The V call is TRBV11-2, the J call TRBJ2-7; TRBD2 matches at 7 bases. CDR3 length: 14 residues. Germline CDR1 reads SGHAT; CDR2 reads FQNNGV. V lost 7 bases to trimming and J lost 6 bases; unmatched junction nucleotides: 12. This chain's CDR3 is CASTSGTKSAEQYF. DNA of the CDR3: TGTGCCAGCACCTCCGGGACTAAGTCGGCCGAGCAGTACTTC.

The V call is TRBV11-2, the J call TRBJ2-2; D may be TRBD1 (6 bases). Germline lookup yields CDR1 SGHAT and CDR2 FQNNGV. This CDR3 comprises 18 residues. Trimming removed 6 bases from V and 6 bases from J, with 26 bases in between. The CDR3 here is CASRLGGQTRFMSGELFF. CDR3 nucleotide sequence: TGTGCCAGCAGGCTAGGGGGACAAACGAGGTTTATGTCCGGGGAGCTGTTTTTT.

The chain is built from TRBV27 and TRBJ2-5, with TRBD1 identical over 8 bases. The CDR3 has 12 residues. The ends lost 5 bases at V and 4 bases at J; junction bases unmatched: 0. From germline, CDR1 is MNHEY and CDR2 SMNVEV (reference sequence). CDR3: CASSDRGETQYF. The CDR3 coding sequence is TGTGCCAGCAGTGACAGGGGAGAGACCCAGTACTTC.

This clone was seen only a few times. CDR3 sequence: CASSQEHRVGGYTF. The CDR3 DNA reads as TGTGCCAGCAGCCAAGAGCACAGGGTGGGCGGCTACACCTTC. The chain carries TRBV4-2 and TRBJ1-2; weak D call: TRBD1 (6 bases). Germline V gene sequence: CDR1 LGHNA, CDR2 YNFKEQ. This CDR3 contains 14 residues. Trimming took off 0 bases at V and 8 bases at J, with 13 bases between the two ends.

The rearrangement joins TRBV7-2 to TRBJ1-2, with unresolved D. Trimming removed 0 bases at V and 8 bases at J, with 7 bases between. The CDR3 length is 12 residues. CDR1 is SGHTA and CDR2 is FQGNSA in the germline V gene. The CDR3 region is CASSLAFQGYTF. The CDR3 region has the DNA TGTGCCAGCAGCTTAGCGTTTCAGGGCTACACCTTC.

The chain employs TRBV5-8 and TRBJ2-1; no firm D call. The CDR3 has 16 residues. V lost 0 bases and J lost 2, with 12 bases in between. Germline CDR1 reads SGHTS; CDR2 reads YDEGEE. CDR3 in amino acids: CASSLGLGITYNEQFF. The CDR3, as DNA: TGTGCCAGCAGCTTGGGGCTGGGAATCACCTACAATGAGCAGTTCTTC.